This entry concerns a single TCR beta chain. Its antigen is currently not known. No base quality values were provided; no much bigger clone lies one nucleotide off. Germline trimming: 5 bases from V, 3 bases from J; junction bases outside gene matches: 2. Counted from cysteine to phenylalanine, this CDR3 has 16 amino acids. Just CDR3 DNA is preserved here, 48 bases in frame from base 1. The germline V gene encodes CDR1 LGHNA and CDR2 YSLEER. The time point label, read with the paper, signifies: less than five weeks on oral tofacitinib. The treatment or condition label, read with the paper, signifies: oral pan-JAK inhibitor, 5-10 mg twice daily. Lesional scalp punch biopsies and peripheral blood were obtained from alopecia areata patients. PBMCs were separated by density centrifugation and stained for CD3, CD4 and CD8, after which CD4+ and CD8+ T cells were sorted on a FACSAria. The library was made by the immunoSEQ multiplex PCR assay. RNA was extracted from all samples and reverse transcribed into cDNA as template for TCR sequencing. First-strand cDNA was synthesized with SuperScript III using a 2:1 mix of oligo-dT and random hexamers. A synthetic immune receptor repertoire was used to assess amplification bias, and residual bias was removed computationally. As for the original processing: Raw reads were preprocessed to remove errors, and CDR3 was defined according to IMGT conventions as the region from the conserved cysteine to phenylalanine. Clonality was computed by normalizing Shannon entropy by log2 of the number of productive unique TCRs and subtracting the result from 1. Whether scalp clones were CD4 or CD8 was inferred by matching scalp TCRbeta sequences against CD4 and CD8 repertoires sorted from blood. TCRdb took this table from immuneACCESS and kept in-frame rearrangements with V and J called. Such tables lack part of the clones; where checked against another copy, unresolved V genes explain under half of the gap, and the rest is unexplained. The V and J calls and the clone size are those of that table, but D and trimming were determined from the DNA. Here the sample has 100,000 to 150,000 clones; 61% occur a single time. The ten most abundant clones make up approximately 5.1% of the sample.

This sample was taken from a study of CD8+ T cells in alopecia areata listed by TCRdb under 2018. About the investigation overall: The treated patients took part in an open-label pilot trial in which moderate-to-severe alopecia areata was treated with oral tofacitinib at 5 to 10 mg twice daily. Tofacitinib was administered for 6 to 18 months, and 6 months of follow-up off drug were then conducted to assess delayed response and recurrence. Disease severity in treated patients was measured with the SALT score, which quantifies the percentage of affected scalp surface area. The study used high-throughput TCRbeta sequencing to examine T cell clonal expansion in alopecia areata, in both the C3H/HeJ mouse model and human patients. Human TCRbeta sequencing covered scalp tissue and sorted CD4+ and CD8+ peripheral blood T cells from patchy and totalis/universalis alopecia areata patients and healthy controls. Tofacitinib-treated patients had biopsies at baseline and at 4 and 24 weeks of treatment, with a later scalp biopsy in several patients. Clonality in the scalp was compared among normal scalp (n=4), patchy alopecia areata scalp (n=8), and alopecia totalis/universalis scalp (n=8). RNA was extracted with the PAXgene miRNA kit for fixed scalp, the miRNeasy kit for PBMCs, and the RNeasy kit for mouse skin. Amplification of TCRbeta CDR3 regions was done by immunoSEQ multiplex PCR using 35 Vbeta forward primers and 13 Jbeta reverse primers. The full study reports these points: Unlike mouse skin, which is dominated by gammadelta T cells, normal human skin has resident alphabeta T cells that are also sequenced, and this complicates analysis of the scalp TCR repertoire. Shared TCR sequences between patients were less evident than in mice, which may be partly attributable to HLA diversity in the patient population. Higher clonality and more expanded CD8+ clones were observed in lesional scalp than in normal scalp, particularly in alopecia totalis/universalis, a finding suggestive of antigenic drive. Because the treated cohort was small and had only one nonresponder, larger studies are needed to examine links between baseline CD8+ expansion and response. Scalp clonality and the number of expanded CD8+ clones among the top 100 scalp clones were significantly decreased by tofacitinib. Many expanded lesional clones persisted in scalp and blood during tofacitinib treatment, which may partly explain relapse after stopping treatment.

Rearrangement joined TRBV4-3 to TRBJ2-6; TRBD1 aligns with 12 central bases. This specimen was CD4+ T cells sorted from blood, taken at week 4, from a patient treated with tofacitinib. This clonotype originated in a human donor with alopecia areata. Here the CDR3 is given as CASSGDRGHGANVLTF. The DNA reads TGCGCCAGCAGCGGGGACAGGGGGCATGGGGCCAACGTCCTGACTTTC.